These T cell receptor beta chains were read from a single sample in a study of T cell repertoires in cytomegalovirus infection. TCRdb fed the reads into MiXCR, producing one record per CDR3 protein. The sample has about 97,000 distinct CDR3 sequences; approximately 16% are singletons. Input material: PBMCs. The receptor set was obtained from a human donor in good health (CMV status not recorded). Some clones in this sample may be carry-over from other donors' samples. CDR3s include the opening cysteine and the closing phenylalanine or tryptophan. D genes are given only for firm matches. Size is stated for part of the rows, as once, few or many counts, or as a class when the clone is expanded.

>TRBJ2-1|NA|many|TRBV7-3
CASSLTRERNEQFF
TGTGCCAGCAGCTTAACCAGGGAGCGCAATGAGCAGTTCTTC
>TRBJ2-5|NA|few|TRBV7-9
CASSLMDRETQYF
TGTGCCAGCAGCTTAATGGACCGGGAGACCCAGTACTTC
>TRBJ2-7|NA|NA|TRBV12-3/TRBV12-4
CASRYRTDEQYF
TGTGCCAGCAGGTATAGAACAGACGAGCAGTACTTC
>TRBJ2-4|TRBD2|many|TRBV28
CASSLRSSTRAGGIQYF
TGTGCCAGCAGTTTAAGGTCTTCCACCAGGGCCGGGGGGATTCAGTACTTC
>TRBJ2-1|TRBD2|many|TRBV7-2
CASSLWTSFSSSYNEQFF
TGTGCCAGCAGTTTATGGACTAGCTTTTCCAGCTCCTACAATGAGCAGTTCTTC
>TRBJ2-2|NA|many|TRBV7-9
CASSFIPLTGELFF
TGTGCCAGCAGCTTTATCCCCTTAACCGGGGAGCTGTTTTTT
>TRBJ2-1|TRBD1|many|TRBV2
CASSDSEGQGRMYNEQFF
TGTGCCAGCAGTGATAGTGAAGGACAGGGTCGTATGTACAATGAGCAGTTCTTC
>TRBJ2-5|TRBD1|few|TRBV29-1
CSVERDRGKETQYF
TGCAGCGTTGAAAGGGACAGGGGTAAAGAGACCCAGTACTTC
>TRBJ2-3|NA|NA|TRBV5-5
CASSLNPISTDTQYF
TGTGCCAGCAGCTTGAATCCCATTAGCACAGATACGCAGTATTTT
>TRBJ1-1|NA|NA|TRBV6-2/TRBV6-3
CASSYLPTSGTEAFF
TGTGCCAGCAGTTACCTACCCACTTCGGGTACTGAAGCTTTCTTT
>TRBJ2-5|NA|many|TRBV7-7
CASSPWSSLGGETQYF
TGTGCTAGCAGCCCGTGGTCCAGTCTTGGGGGAGAGACCCAGTACTTC
>TRBJ1-5|NA|many|TRBV7-2
CASSLQTDQPQHF
TGTGCCAGCAGCCTACAGACAGATCAGCCCCAGCATTTT
>TRBJ1-1|NA|NA|TRBV29-1
CSVETGVRGTEAFF
TGCAGCGTTGAAACAGGAGTAAGGGGCACTGAAGCTTTCTTT